These T cell receptor beta chains were read from a single sample in a study of T cell responses to AZD1222 COVID-19 vaccine. The repertoire was sequenced with immunoSEQ multiplex PCR; TCRdb's copy has only in-frame clones and lacks some. Altogether about 180,000 clones are present, about 93% being singletons, with the ten largest covering about 1.9%. The sequencing here drew on peripheral blood, taken 28 days after the second AZD1222 dose. Every receptor here comes from an adult who received the AZD1222 COVID-19 vaccine. Each CDR3 is given with its conserved first and last residue. A D gene is named only where the DNA matches it firmly. Clone sizes are given selectively: once, few, many, or a class where the clone is expanded.

clone_size: -; v_call: TRBV28; d_call: -; j_call: TRBJ1-2; cdr3_aa: CASRPSGPGGYTF; cdr3_nt: TGTGCCAGCAGGCCTTCCGGCCCGGGGGGCTACACCTTC
clone_size: -; v_call: TRBV6-4; d_call: -; j_call: TRBJ2-3; cdr3_aa: CASSPTGENTQYF; cdr3_nt: TGTGCCAGCAGTCCAACGGGGGAGAATACGCAGTATTTT
clone_size: -; v_call: TRBV28; d_call: TRBD1; j_call: TRBJ1-4; cdr3_aa: CASSRLDRDNEKLFF; cdr3_nt: TGTGCCAGCAGTCGCTTGGACAGGGATAATGAAAAACTGTTTTTT
clone_size: -; v_call: TRBV12-1; d_call: -; j_call: TRBJ1-2; cdr3_aa: CASSPQTGGNIYGYTF; cdr3_nt: TGTGCCAGCAGCCCCCAGACAGGGGGCAATATTTATGGCTACACCTTC
clone_size: -; v_call: TRBV7-2; d_call: TRBD2; j_call: TRBJ2-1; cdr3_aa: CASSPGLAQNNEQFF; cdr3_nt: TGTGCCAGCAGCCCGGGACTAGCGCAGAACAATGAGCAGTTCTTC
clone_size: -; v_call: TRBV6-1; d_call: -; j_call: TRBJ2-2; cdr3_aa: CASSDTRQPGELFF; cdr3_nt: TGTGCCAGCAGTGACACGCGGCAGCCCGGGGAGCTGTTTTTT
clone_size: -; v_call: TRBV7-3; d_call: TRBD1; j_call: TRBJ1-5; cdr3_aa: CASSLPGTDSNQPQHF; cdr3_nt: TGTGCCAGCAGCTTACCGGGGACAGATAGCAATCAGCCCCAGCATTTT
clone_size: -; v_call: TRBV19; d_call: TRBD1; j_call: TRBJ2-5; cdr3_aa: CASSNLNGQGWVTQYF; cdr3_nt: TGTGCCAGTAGTAACCTAAACGGACAGGGGTGGGTGACCCAGTACTTC
clone_size: once; v_call: TRBV3-1/TRBV3-2; d_call: TRBD2; j_call: TRBJ2-2; cdr3_aa: CASSWTSGGTGELFF; cdr3_nt: TGTGCCAGCAGTTGGACTAGCGGGGGAACCGGGGAGCTGTTTTTT
clone_size: -; v_call: TRBV7-3; d_call: -; j_call: TRBJ1-1; cdr3_aa: CASSNSWDTEAFF; cdr3_nt: TGTGCCAGCAGTAACTCATGGGACACTGAAGCTTTCTTT
clone_size: -; v_call: TRBV7-9; d_call: -; j_call: TRBJ2-1; cdr3_aa: CASSLRGGGTHNEQFF; cdr3_nt: TGTGCCAGCAGCCTTAGGGGTGGCGGGACCCACAATGAGCAGTTCTTC
clone_size: -; v_call: TRBV5-8; d_call: TRBD1; j_call: TRBJ1-2; cdr3_aa: CASSAPGQGAYNYGYTF; cdr3_nt: TGTGCCAGCAGCGCACCGGGACAGGGGGCATATAACTATGGCTACACCTTC
clone_size: once; v_call: TRBV5-8; d_call: TRBD1; j_call: TRBJ2-2; cdr3_aa: CASRETGAVTGELFF; cdr3_nt: TGTGCCAGCAGGGAGACAGGGGCTGTCACCGGGGAGCTGTTTTTT
clone_size: -; v_call: TRBV30; d_call: -; j_call: TRBJ1-4; cdr3_aa: CAWSVGSGREKLFF; cdr3_nt: TGTGCCTGGAGTGTGGGTTCCGGACGGGAAAAACTGTTTTTT
clone_size: -; v_call: TRBV25-1; d_call: -; j_call: TRBJ2-2; cdr3_aa: CASSVLGNTGELFF; cdr3_nt: TGTGCCAGCAGTGTGCTGGGCAACACCGGGGAGCTGTTTTTT
clone_size: -; v_call: TRBV5-6; d_call: -; j_call: TRBJ1-4; cdr3_aa: CASSSPGPEKLFF; cdr3_nt: TGTGCCAGCAGCTCCCCGGGACCCGAAAAACTGTTTTTT
clone_size: -; v_call: TRBV23-1; d_call: -; j_call: TRBJ1-4; cdr3_aa: CASSHPGGLATNEKLFF; cdr3_nt: TGCGCCAGCAGTCACCCCGGAGGCCTTGCAACTAATGAAAAACTGTTTTTT
clone_size: -; v_call: TRBV19; d_call: -; j_call: TRBJ1-2; cdr3_aa: CASSIEGWGYGYTF; cdr3_nt: TGTGCCAGTAGTATCGAGGGGTGGGGGTATGGCTACACCTTC
clone_size: -; v_call: TRBV9; d_call: -; j_call: TRBJ1-3; cdr3_aa: CASSPLENTIYF; cdr3_nt: TGTGCCAGCAGCCCTCTCGAAAACACCATATATTTT
clone_size: -; v_call: TRBV4-1; d_call: TRBD1; j_call: TRBJ2-7; cdr3_aa: CASSSLQGARSYEQYF; cdr3_nt: TGCGCCAGCAGCTCACTACAGGGGGCCCGCTCCTACGAGCAGTACTTC
clone_size: -; v_call: TRBV6-6; d_call: -; j_call: TRBJ1-1; cdr3_aa: CASKAHSGAEAFF; cdr3_nt: TGTGCCAGCAAAGCTCATTCCGGAGCTGAAGCTTTCTTT
clone_size: -; v_call: TRBV7-3; d_call: TRBD2; j_call: TRBJ2-5; cdr3_aa: CASSSSGTQETQYF; cdr3_nt: TGTGCCAGCAGTTCTAGCGGGACCCAAGAGACCCAGTACTTC
clone_size: -; v_call: TRBV28; d_call: TRBD1; j_call: TRBJ1-1; cdr3_aa: CASSLIRRQGRNTEAFF; cdr3_nt: TGTGCCAGCAGTCTTATCCGTCGACAGGGTAGGAACACTGAAGCTTTCTTT
clone_size: -; v_call: TRBV28; d_call: -; j_call: TRBJ1-1; cdr3_aa: CASSLTPSRAEAFF; cdr3_nt: TGTGCCAGCAGTTTAACCCCCAGTCGCGCTGAAGCTTTCTTT
clone_size: -; v_call: TRBV7-9; d_call: TRBD1; j_call: TRBJ1-3; cdr3_aa: CASSNRGISGNTIYF; cdr3_nt: TGTGCCAGCAGTAACAGGGGGATCTCTGGAAACACCATATATTTT
clone_size: -; v_call: TRBV14; d_call: -; j_call: TRBJ2-3; cdr3_aa: CASSQRTRASTDTQYF; cdr3_nt: TGTGCCAGCAGCCAACGCACCCGTGCTAGCACAGATACGCAGTATTTT
clone_size: -; v_call: TRBV1; d_call: -; j_call: TRBJ2-1; cdr3_aa: CTSSKRLDEQFF; cdr3_nt: TGCACCAGCAGCAAAAGACTCGATGAGCAGTTCTTC
clone_size: -; v_call: TRBV6-2/TRBV6-3; d_call: TRBD1; j_call: TRBJ2-7; cdr3_aa: CASSTGVEQYF; cdr3_nt: TGTGCCAGCAGTACAGGGGTCGAGCAGTACTTC
clone_size: -; v_call: TRBV12-3/TRBV12-4; d_call: -; j_call: TRBJ1-5; cdr3_aa: CASSYTGGQPQHF; cdr3_nt: TGTGCCAGCAGTTACACAGGTGGTCAGCCCCAGCATTTT
clone_size: -; v_call: TRBV3-1/TRBV3-2; d_call: -; j_call: TRBJ1-4; cdr3_aa: CASSQEGRNNEKLFF; cdr3_nt: TGTGCCAGCAGCCAAGAGGGCCGGAATAATGAAAAACTGTTTTTT
clone_size: once; v_call: TRBV4-1; d_call: -; j_call: TRBJ2-5; cdr3_aa: CASTYGETQYF; cdr3_nt: TGCGCCAGCACATATGGGGAGACCCAGTACTTC